The rows below give T cell receptor beta chains drawn from one sample of a study of Ad26.COV2.S vaccination and SARS-CoV-2 variants. Using immunoSEQ multiplex PCR, the repertoire was profiled, and TCRdb retains in-frame clones only, with some absent. The data show around 340,000 clones, 88% seen once. This specimen was peripheral blood, taken in a trial of Ad26.COV2.S vaccine versus placebo. Receptors originate from a person between 18 and 65 years old who received the Ad26.COV2.S COVID-19 vaccine or a placebo. CDR3s include the opening cysteine and the closing phenylalanine or tryptophan. The order of the fields is J gene, V gene, CDR3 protein.

TRBJ1-3	TRBV7-2	CASSLGTFVSGNTIYF
TRBJ2-7	TRBV9	CASSVAPGTSYEQYF
TRBJ1-2	TRBV30	CAWSVRDRLANYGYTF
TRBJ1-1	TRBV7-9	CASSLQTGTEAFF
TRBJ1-1	TRBV6-2/TRBV6-3	CASSSGVVTEAFF
TRBJ1-1	TRBV5-1	CASSRTYGGRTEAFF
TRBJ2-2	TRBV6-2/TRBV6-3	CASSLIALAGKQAGELFF
TRBJ2-1	TRBV25-1	CASSAIAGTLSQFF
TRBJ2-3	TRBV15	CATSRGSAGGPTDTQYF
TRBJ1-2	TRBV6-2/TRBV6-3	CASSLGLNYGYTF
TRBJ2-6	TRBV27	CASSLRTGVEYTSGANVLTF
TRBJ2-5	TRBV3-1/TRBV3-2	CASSPGTSGSETQYF
TRBJ1-4	TRBV5-5	CASSSPRGGTNEKLFF
TRBJ1-6	TRBV5-1	CASSLYHDNSPLHF
TRBJ2-5	TRBV7-2	CASSNRETQYF
TRBJ2-7	TRBV14	CASSQDWIRQGKHEQYF
TRBJ1-3	TRBV6-5	CASSYSAEAVRNTIYF
TRBJ2-7	TRBV7-9	CASSLVAGGREQYF
TRBJ1-2	TRBV19	CASSMGGRGYTF
TRBJ2-3	TRBV7-8	CASSLEPLSGRVLNTQYF
TRBJ1-5	TRBV5-6	CASSLERGRNQPQHF
TRBJ2-7	TRBV10-1	CASSESKGLAANYEQYF
TRBJ2-3	TRBV7-8	CASSLVAGGPGDTQYF
TRBJ1-5	TRBV2	CASSEIFPQPQHF